This T cell receptor beta chain was sequenced for a study of T cell repertoires in cytomegalovirus infection. Study-level information: Researchers turned to recently identified HLA-C-restricted CMV epitopes as well as well-studied HLA-B-restricted ones. From public TCR beta signatures came an indication of both CMV infection and matching HLA type. Whole-study results and caveats: CMV-specific HLA-C-restricted TCR beta clonotypes dominated the ex vivo response.

V was cut by 2 bases and J by 0 bases, with 14 bases left in between. The CDR3 sequence is 16 residues long. From germline, CDR1 is MNHNS and CDR2 SASEGT. There are a few counts of this clonotype. The antigen is not known. TCRdb reanalysed the reads using MiXCR and keeps one entry per CDR3 protein. The table has about 770,000 distinct CDR3 sequences, 25% to 35% seen once. This receptor was obtained from a human donor in good health (CMV status not recorded). Some clones in this sample may be carry-over from other donors' samples. The sequences come from cultured CD8+ T cells from PBMCs, collected from culture after CMV antigen stimulation. The J gene is TRBJ2-7, the V gene TRBV6-1; D tentatively fits TRBD1 or TRBD2 (5 bases each). The CDR3 is CASSEIGAGHSYEQYF. CDR3 DNA: TGTGCCAGCAGTGAAATCGGGGCAGGGCACTCCTACGAGCAGTACTTC.